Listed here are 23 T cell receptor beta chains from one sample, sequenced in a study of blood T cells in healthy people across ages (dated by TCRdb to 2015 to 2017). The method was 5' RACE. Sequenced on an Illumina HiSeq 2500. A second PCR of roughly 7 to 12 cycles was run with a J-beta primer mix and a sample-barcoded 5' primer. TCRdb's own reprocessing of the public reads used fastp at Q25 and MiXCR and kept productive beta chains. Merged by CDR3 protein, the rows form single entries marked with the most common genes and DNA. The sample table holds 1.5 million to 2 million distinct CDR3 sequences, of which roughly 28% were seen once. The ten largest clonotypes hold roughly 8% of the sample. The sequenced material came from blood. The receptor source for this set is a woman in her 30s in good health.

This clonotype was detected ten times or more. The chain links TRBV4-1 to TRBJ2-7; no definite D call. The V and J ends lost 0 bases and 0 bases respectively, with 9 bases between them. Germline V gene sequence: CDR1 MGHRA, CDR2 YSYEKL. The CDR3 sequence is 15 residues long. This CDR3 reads CASSQDFGFSYEQYF. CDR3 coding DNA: TGCGCCAGCAGCCAAGATTTCGGGTTCTCCTACGAGCAGTACTTC.

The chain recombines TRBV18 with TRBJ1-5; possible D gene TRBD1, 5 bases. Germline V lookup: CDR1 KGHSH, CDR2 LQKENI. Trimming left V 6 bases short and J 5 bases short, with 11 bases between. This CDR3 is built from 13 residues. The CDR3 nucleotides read TGTGCCAGCTCGGTCGGGGCTGATCAGCCCCAGCATTTT. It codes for CASSVGADQPQHF.

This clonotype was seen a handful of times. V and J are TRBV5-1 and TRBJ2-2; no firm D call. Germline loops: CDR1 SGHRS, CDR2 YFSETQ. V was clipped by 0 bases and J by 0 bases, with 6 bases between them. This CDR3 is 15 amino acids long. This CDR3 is CASSLVTTNTGELFF. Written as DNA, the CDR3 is TGCGCCAGCAGCTTGGTTACGACGAACACCGGGGAGCTGTTTTTT. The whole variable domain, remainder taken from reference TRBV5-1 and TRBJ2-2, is KAGVTQTPRYLIKTRGQQVTLSCSPISGHRSVSWYQQTPGQGLQFLFEYFSETQRNKGNFPGRFSGRQFSNSRSEMNVSTLELGDSALYLCASSLVTTNTGELFFGEGSRLTVL.

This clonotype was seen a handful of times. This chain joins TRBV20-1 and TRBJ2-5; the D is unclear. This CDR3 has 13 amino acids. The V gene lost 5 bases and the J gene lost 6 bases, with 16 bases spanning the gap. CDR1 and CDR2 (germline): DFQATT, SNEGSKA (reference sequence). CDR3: CSAPDRSLQTQYF. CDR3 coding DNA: TGCAGTGCTCCGGATAGATCCCTCCAGACCCAGTACTTC.

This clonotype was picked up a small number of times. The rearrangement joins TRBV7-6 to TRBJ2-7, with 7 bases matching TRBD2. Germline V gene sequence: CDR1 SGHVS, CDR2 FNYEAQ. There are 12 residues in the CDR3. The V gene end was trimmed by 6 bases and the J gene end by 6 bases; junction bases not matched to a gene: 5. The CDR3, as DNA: TGTGCCAGCAGGCCCCCGGGGGGCGAGCAGTACTTC. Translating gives CASRPPGGEQYF.

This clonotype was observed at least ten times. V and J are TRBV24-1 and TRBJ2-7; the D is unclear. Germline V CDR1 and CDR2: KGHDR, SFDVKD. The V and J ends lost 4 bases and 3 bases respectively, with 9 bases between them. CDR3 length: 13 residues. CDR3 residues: CATSEGSLYEQYF. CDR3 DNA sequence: TGTGCCACCAGTGAAGGCAGTCTCTACGAGCAGTACTTC.

CDR3: CSARSEDGYEQYF. The DNA of the CDR3 is TGCAGTGCTAGATCTGAGGACGGGTACGAGCAGTACTTC. The J gene is TRBJ2-7, the V gene TRBV20-1; D is undetermined. There are 13 residues in the CDR3. From germline, CDR1 is DFQATT and CDR2 SNEGSKA (reference sequence). V shed 2 bases and J shed 4 bases, with 12 bases lying between them.

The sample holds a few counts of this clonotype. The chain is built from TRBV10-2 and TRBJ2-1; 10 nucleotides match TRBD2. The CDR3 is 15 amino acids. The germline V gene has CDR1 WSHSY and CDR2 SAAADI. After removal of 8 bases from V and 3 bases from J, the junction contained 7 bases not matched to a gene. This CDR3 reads CASLLTSGYYNEQFF. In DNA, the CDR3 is TGCGCCAGCCTCCTGACTAGCGGGTACTACAATGAGCAGTTCTTC.

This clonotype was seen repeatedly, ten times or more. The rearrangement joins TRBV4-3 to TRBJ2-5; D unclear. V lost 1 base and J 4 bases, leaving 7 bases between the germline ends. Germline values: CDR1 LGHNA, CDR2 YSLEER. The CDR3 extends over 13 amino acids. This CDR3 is CASSQGLGETQYF. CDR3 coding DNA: TGCGCCAGCAGCCAAGGGTTGGGAGAGACCCAGTACTTC.

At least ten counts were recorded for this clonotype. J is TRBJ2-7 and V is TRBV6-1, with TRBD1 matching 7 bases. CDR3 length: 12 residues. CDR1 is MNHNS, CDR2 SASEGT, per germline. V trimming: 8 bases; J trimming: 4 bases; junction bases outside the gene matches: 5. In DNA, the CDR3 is TGTGCCAGCTGGGGACAGTTGTACGAGCAGTACTTC. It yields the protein CASWGQLYEQYF.

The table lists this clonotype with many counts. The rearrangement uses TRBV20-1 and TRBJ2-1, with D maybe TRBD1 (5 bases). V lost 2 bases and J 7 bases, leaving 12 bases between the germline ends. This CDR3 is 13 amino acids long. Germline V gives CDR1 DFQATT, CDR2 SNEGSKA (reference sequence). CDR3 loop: CSARLLGRNEQFF. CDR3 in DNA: TGCAGTGCTAGATTGCTGGGGCGGAATGAGCAGTTCTTC.

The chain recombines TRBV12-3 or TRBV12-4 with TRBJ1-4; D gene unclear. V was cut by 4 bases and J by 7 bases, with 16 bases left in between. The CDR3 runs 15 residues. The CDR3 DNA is TGTGCCAGCAGTTCAAGACCTCACCACGGTGAAAAACTGTTTTTT. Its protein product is CASSSRPHHGEKLFF.

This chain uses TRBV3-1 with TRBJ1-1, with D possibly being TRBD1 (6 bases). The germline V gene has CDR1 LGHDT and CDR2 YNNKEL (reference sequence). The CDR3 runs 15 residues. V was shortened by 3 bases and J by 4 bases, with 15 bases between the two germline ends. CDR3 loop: CASSQNGRGSTEAFF. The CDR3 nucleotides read TGTGCCAGCAGCCAGAATGGGAGGGGGAGCACTGAAGCTTTCTTT.

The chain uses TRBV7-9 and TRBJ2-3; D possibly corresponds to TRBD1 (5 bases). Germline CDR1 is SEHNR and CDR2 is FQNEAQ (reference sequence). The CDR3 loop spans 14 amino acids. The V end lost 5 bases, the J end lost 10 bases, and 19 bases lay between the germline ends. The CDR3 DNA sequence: TGTGCCAGCAGCCCCTTCACATCCAGGGATGCGCAGTATTTT. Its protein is CASSPFTSRDAQYF.

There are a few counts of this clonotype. The chain's CDR3 is CASSQERGTLYEQYF. The CDR3 nucleotides read TGCGCCAGCAGCCAAGAAAGGGGGACACTCTACGAGCAGTACTTC. V gene TRBV4-1 combines with J gene TRBJ2-7, with D tentatively TRBD1 (6 bases). CDR1 and CDR2 (germline): MGHRA, YSYEKL. CDR3 length equals 15 residues. V lost 0 bases and J lost 3, with 12 bases in between.

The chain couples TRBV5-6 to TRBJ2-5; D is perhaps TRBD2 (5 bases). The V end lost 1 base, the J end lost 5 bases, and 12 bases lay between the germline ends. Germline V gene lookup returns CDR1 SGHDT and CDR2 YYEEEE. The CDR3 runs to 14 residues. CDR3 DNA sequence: TGTGCCAGCAGCTTGACACGGGATATGGAGACCCAGTACTTC. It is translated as CASSLTRDMETQYF.

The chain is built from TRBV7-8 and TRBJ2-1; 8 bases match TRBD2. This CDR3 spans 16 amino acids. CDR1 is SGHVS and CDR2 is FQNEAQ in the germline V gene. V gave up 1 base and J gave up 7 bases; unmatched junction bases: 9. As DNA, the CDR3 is TGTGCCAGCAGCTTAGTGGGCGGGGGGACGGGGAATGAGCAGTTCTTC. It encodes CASSLVGGGTGNEQFF.

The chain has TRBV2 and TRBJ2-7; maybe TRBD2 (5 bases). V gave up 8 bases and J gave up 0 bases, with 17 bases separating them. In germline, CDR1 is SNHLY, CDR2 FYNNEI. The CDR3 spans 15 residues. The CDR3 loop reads CASSNPGISSYEQYF. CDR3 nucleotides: TGTGCCAGCTCCAATCCCGGGATTAGCTCCTACGAGCAGTACTTC.

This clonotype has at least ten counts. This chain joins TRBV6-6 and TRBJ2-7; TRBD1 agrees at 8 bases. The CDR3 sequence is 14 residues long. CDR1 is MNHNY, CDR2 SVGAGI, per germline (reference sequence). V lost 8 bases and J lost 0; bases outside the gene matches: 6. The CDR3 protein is CASQGTGGSYEQYF. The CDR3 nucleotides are TGTGCCAGCCAAGGGACAGGTGGCTCCTACGAGCAGTACTTC.

The CDR3 DNA sequence: TGTGCCAGCAGCCTCCGGGACACGCGCCAAGAGACCCAGTACTTC. Its translation: CASSLRDTRQETQYF. The J gene is TRBJ2-5, the V gene TRBV12-3 or TRBV12-4; tentative D call: TRBD1 (6 bases). Between the trimmed V and J ends, which lost 6 bases and 1 base, there was a span of 15 bases. This CDR3 comprises 15 residues.

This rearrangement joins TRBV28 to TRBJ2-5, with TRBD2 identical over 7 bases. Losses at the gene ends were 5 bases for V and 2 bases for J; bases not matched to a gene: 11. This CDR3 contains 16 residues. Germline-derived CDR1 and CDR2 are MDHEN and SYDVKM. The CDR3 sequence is CASSVGGRRAQETQYF. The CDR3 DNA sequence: TGTGCCAGCAGTGTGGGGGGGAGGAGGGCTCAAGAGACCCAGTACTTC.

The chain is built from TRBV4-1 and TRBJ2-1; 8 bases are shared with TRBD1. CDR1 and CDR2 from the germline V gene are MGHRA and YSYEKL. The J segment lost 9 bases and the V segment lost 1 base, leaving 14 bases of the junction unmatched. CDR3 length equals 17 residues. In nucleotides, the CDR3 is TGCGCCAGCAGCCAAGGTTCGACAGGGGACATCCTAGGTGAGCAGTTCTTC. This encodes CASSQGSTGDILGEQFF.

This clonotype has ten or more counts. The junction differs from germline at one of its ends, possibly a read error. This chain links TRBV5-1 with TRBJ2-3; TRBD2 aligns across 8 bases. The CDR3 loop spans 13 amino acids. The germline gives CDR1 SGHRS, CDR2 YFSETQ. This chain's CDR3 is CASSPGGADTQYF. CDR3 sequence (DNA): TGTGCCAGCAGCCCGGGGGGGGCCGATACGCAGTATTTT.